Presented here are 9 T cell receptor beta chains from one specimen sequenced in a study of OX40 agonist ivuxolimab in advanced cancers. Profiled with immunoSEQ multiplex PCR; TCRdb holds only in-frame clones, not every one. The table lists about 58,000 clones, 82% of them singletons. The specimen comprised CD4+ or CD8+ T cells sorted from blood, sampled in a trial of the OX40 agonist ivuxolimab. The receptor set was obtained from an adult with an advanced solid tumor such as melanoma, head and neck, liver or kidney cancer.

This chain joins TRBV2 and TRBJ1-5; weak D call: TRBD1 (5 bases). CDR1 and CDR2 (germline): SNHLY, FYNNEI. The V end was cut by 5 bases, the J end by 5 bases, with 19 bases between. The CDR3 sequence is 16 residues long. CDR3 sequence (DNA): TGTGCCAGCAGTCCCCCCACGTGGGGACCCCATCAGCCCCAGCATTTT. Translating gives CASSPPTWGPHQPQHF.

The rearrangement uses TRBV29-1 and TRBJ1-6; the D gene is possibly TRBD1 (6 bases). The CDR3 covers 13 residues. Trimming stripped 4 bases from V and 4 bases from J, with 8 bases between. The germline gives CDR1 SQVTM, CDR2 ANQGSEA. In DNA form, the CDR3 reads TGCAGCGTTGCGGACAGATATAATTCACCCCTCCACTTT. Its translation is CSVADRYNSPLHF. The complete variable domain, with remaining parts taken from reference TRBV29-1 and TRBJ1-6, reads SAVISQKPSRDICQRGTSLTIQCQVDSQVTMMFWYRQQPGQSLTLIATANQGSEATYESGFVIDKFPISRPNLTFSTLTVSNMSPEDSSIYLCSVADRYNSPLHFGNGTRLTVT.

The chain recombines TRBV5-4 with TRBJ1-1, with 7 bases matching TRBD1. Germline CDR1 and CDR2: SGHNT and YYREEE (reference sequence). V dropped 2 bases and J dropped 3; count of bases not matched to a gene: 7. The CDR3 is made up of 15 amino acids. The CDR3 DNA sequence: TGTGCCAGCAGCTTTAGGAGGGGGCGCGACACTGAAGCTTTCTTT. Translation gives CASSFRRGRDTEAFF.

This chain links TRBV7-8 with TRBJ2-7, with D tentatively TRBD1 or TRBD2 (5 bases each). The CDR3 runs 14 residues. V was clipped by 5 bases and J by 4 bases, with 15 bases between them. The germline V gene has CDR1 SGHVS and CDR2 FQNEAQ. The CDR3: CASSLDMWGYEQYF. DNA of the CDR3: TGTGCCAGCAGCCTAGACATGTGGGGGTACGAGCAGTACTTC.

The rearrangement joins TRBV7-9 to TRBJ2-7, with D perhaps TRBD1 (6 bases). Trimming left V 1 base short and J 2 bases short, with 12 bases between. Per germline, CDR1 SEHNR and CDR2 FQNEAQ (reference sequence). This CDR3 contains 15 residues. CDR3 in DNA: TGTGCCAGCAGCTTAGAGGGGACACTTGCCTACGAGCAGTACTTC. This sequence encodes CASSLEGTLAYEQYF.

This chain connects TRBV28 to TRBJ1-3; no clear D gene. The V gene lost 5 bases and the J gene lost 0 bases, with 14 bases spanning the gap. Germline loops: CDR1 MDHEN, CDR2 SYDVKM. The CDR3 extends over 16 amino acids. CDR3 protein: CASSTPGVSSGNTIYF. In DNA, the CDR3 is TGTGCCAGCAGTACCCCCGGGGTCAGCTCTGGAAACACCATATATTTT.

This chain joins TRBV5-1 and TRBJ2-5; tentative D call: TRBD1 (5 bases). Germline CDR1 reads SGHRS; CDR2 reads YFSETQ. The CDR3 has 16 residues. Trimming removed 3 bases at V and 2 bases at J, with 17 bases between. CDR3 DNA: TGCGCCAGCAGCTCCAGTCCACAGGACATACAAGAGACCCAGTACTTC. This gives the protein CASSSSPQDIQETQYF.

CDR3 amino acids: CASTSGTGKGREQYF. DNA of the CDR3: TGTGCCAGTACGTCCGGGACAGGGAAAGGACGCGAGCAGTACTTC. V gene TRBV19 combines with J gene TRBJ2-7, with 9 nucleotides matching TRBD1. This CDR3 spans 15 amino acids. Trimming removed 7 bases from V and 6 bases from J; junction bases left unmatched: 13. Per germline, CDR1 LNHDA and CDR2 SQIVND (reference sequence).

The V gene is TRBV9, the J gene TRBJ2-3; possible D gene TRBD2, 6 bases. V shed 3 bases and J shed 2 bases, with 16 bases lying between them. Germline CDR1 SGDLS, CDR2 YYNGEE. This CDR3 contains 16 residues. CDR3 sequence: CASSDRRGSVTDTQYF. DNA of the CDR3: TGTGCCAGCAGCGACCGCCGGGGGAGCGTCACAGATACGCAGTATTTT.